This TCR beta chain was documented in a study of T cell changes during pregnancy in multiple sclerosis (dated by TCRdb to the late 2010s). Regarding the research as a whole: The study examined how the T cell repertoire changed over the course of pregnancy in women with multiple sclerosis.

Library method: the immunoSEQ multiplex PCR assay. The immuneACCESS repertoire file appears here via TCRdb, limited to in-frame rearrangements. These files lack a portion of the clones; in checked studies, under half of the deficit traces to unresolved V genes, and the cause of the others is not known. This sample lists around 63,000 clones; around 92% were detected once. The top ten constitute under 2.5% of the sample. As for this clone: Its recognized antigen is unknown. No base qualities exist here, and no much larger clone lies one base off it.

Via the germline V gene, CDR1 is SGHTA and CDR2 FQGNSA. From the cysteine through the phenylalanine, the CDR3 covers 16 amino acids. Only the CDR3 DNA is retained, 48 bases long and in frame from the first base. V has 2 bases trimmed and J has 2 bases trimmed; junction bases matching no gene number 5. The receptor was isolated from a female donor in good health, enrolled as a control in a pregnancy study. Sample: peripheral blood, taken in the third trimester of pregnancy. The sequence is built from TRBV7-2 and TRBJ1-5; the junction holds 8 bases that match TRBD1. The nucleotide sequence reads TGTGCCAGCAGCTTACAGGGGGCATCGGGCAATCAGCCCCAGCATTTT. It is translated as CASSLQGASGNQPQHF.